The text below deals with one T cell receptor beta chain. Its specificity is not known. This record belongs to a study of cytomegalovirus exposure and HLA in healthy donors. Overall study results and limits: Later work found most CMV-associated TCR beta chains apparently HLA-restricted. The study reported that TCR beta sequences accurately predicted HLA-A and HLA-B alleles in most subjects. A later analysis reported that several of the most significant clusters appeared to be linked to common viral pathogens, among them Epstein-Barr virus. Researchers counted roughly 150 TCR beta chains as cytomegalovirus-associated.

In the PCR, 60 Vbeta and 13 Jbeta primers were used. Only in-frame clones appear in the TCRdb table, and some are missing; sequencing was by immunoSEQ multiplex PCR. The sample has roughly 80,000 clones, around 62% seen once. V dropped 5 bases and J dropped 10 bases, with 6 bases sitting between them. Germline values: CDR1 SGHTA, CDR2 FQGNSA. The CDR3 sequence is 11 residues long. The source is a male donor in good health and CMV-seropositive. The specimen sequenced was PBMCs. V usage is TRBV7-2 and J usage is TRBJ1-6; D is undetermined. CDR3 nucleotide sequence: TGTGCCAGCAGCCAGGCCTCACCCCTCCACTTT. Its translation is CASSQASPLHF.